One sample yielded the 15 T cell receptor beta chains listed below, sequenced in a study of blood T cell repertoires in COVID-19. Clones were sequenced by immunoSEQ multiplex PCR, and TCRdb holds only the in-frame ones, with some missing. The table includes roughly 250,000 clones, about 87% detected once. Sequenced input: PBMCs or T cells enriched from blood (not recorded which). The source is a woman between 50 and 59 years old who had recovered from COVID-19.

This rearrangement joins TRBV19 to TRBJ1-1; TRBD1 matches at 8 bases. Germline V CDR1 and CDR2: LNHDA, SQIVND (reference sequence). Trimming cost V 5 bases and J 1 base; bases outside gene matches: 3. This CDR3 has 14 residues. For the CDR3, the DNA is TGTGCCAGTAGTGTTGGACAGGGGAACACTGAAGCTTTCTTT. Amino acids: CASSVGQGNTEAFF.

V and J are TRBV7-3 and TRBJ2-3; TRBD2 matches at 7 bases. Germline-derived CDR1 and CDR2 are SGHTA and FQGTGA. J lost 0 bases, V lost 5 bases, and 14 bases had no gene match. This CDR3 comprises 18 residues. The CDR3 nucleotides are TGTGCCAGCAGCCAAAAAGGGAGCGGGGATACTAGCACAGATACGCAGTATTTT. Its translation is CASSQKGSGDTSTDTQYF.

CDR3 bases: TGTGCCAGCTCCCCGGGACTAGCGGGGAGCAATGAGCAGTTCTTC. Its translation: CASSPGLAGSNEQFF. V gene TRBV18 combines with J gene TRBJ2-1; 13 bases line up with TRBD2. Germline lookup yields CDR1 KGHSH and CDR2 LQKENI. This CDR3 comprises 15 residues. The V gene end was trimmed by 6 bases and the J gene end by 6 bases; junction bases not matched to a gene: 5.

The chain recombines TRBV14 with TRBJ1-5; 7 bases are shared with TRBD1. Germline assignment: CDR1 SGHDN and CDR2 FVKESK. This CDR3 contains 15 residues. Trimming at V came to 1 base and at J to 0 bases, leaving 0 bases not matched to a gene. CDR3 DNA sequence: TGTGCCAGCAGCCAAGGACAGGGTAGCAATCAGCCCCAGCATTTT. Protein sequence: CASSQGQGSNQPQHF.

The chain employs TRBV5-4 and TRBJ2-3; 10 bases line up with TRBD2. This CDR3 comprises 15 residues. Germline assignment: CDR1 SGHNT and CDR2 YYREEE (reference sequence). V was clipped by 5 bases and J by 2 bases; unmatched bases: 5. The CDR3 region is CASRRAGGSTDTQYF. The DNA of the CDR3 is TGTGCCAGCAGACGAGCGGGAGGGTCCACAGATACGCAGTATTTT. Using reference TRBV5-4 and TRBJ2-3 for the parts outside the CDR3, the full variable domain is ETGVTQSPTHLIKTRGQQVTLRCSSQSGHNTVSWYQQALGQGPQFIFQYYREEENGRGNFPPRFSGLQFPNYSSELNVNALELDDSALYLCASRRAGGSTDTQYFGPGTRLTVL.

This chain connects TRBV5-1 to TRBJ2-1, with TRBD2 matching over 10 bases. J lost 6 bases, V lost 1 base, and 4 bases had no gene match. Germline values: CDR1 SGHRS, CDR2 YFSETQ. The CDR3 has 15 residues. CDR3 bases: TGCGCCAGCAGCTTGACTAGCGGGAATTTCAATGAGCAGTTCTTC. Its protein product is CASSLTSGNFNEQFF. Drawing the rest from reference TRBV5-1 and TRBJ2-1, the complete variable domain is KAGVTQTPRYLIKTRGQQVTLSCSPISGHRSVSWYQQTPGQGLQFLFEYFSETQRNKGNFPGRFSGRQFSNSRSEMNVSTLELGDSALYLCASSLTSGNFNEQFFGPGTRLTVL.

This chain uses TRBV10-3 with TRBJ1-5; TRBD1 is a possible D gene (6 bases). Looked up from germline, CDR1 is ENHRY and CDR2 is SYGVKD. Trimming removed 6 bases from V and 8 bases from J, with 14 bases in between. This CDR3 contains 13 residues. CDR3 amino acids: CAIRNREEEPQHF. The CDR3 nucleotides read TGTGCCATCAGAAACAGGGAAGAGGAGCCCCAGCATTTT.

This chain uses TRBV4-2 with TRBJ2-7, with TRBD2 matching 9 bases. The CDR3 has 16 amino acids. The V gene's germline CDR1 is LGHNA and CDR2 YNFKEQ. Trimming took 1 base from V and 5 from J; bases not matched to a gene: 9. CDR3 protein: CASSQGLAAGVDEQYF. The CDR3 nucleotides are TGTGCCAGCAGCCAAGGACTAGCGGCGGGAGTGGACGAGCAGTACTTC.

This clone was detected a few times. V and J are TRBV28 and TRBJ2-1, with D unresolved. The CDR3 loop spans 13 amino acids. Deletions cut 3 bases from V and 7 bases from J, with 10 bases between. Germline V gene sequence: CDR1 MDHEN, CDR2 SYDVKM. CDR3 sequence reads: CASSFGSLNEQFF. The CDR3 coding sequence is TGTGCCAGCAGTTTCGGTAGCTTGAATGAGCAGTTCTTC.

This clone was found a few times. V gene TRBV11-2 combines with J gene TRBJ2-2; weak D call: TRBD2 (5 bases). Deletions cut 4 bases from V and 0 bases from J, with 9 bases between. The CDR3 loop spans 15 amino acids. Germline V gene data show CDR1 as SGHAT and CDR2 as FQNNGV. CDR3 sequence: CASSSVGTNTGELFF. The CDR3, as DNA: TGTGCCAGCAGCTCCGTCGGGACGAACACCGGGGAGCTGTTTTTT.

DNA of the CDR3: TGCGCCAGCAGCTTACCCTTGGACTTCCAGCCCCCGGGGACCCAGTACTTC. Its translation: CASSLPLDFQPPGTQYF. This chain joins TRBV5-1 and TRBJ2-5, with D tentatively TRBD2 (5 bases). CDR3 length equals 17 residues. Germline V CDR1 and CDR2: SGHRS, YFSETQ. Trimming stripped 2 bases from V and 7 bases from J, with 24 bases between. Filled out from reference TRBV5-1 and TRBJ2-5, the complete variable domain reads KAGVTQTPRYLIKTRGQQVTLSCSPISGHRSVSWYQQTPGQGLQFLFEYFSETQRNKGNFPGRFSGRQFSNSRSEMNVSTLELGDSALYLCASSLPLDFQPPGTQYFGPGTRLLVL.

The V call is TRBV25-1, the J call TRBJ2-3; a possible D gene is TRBD1 (5 bases). Trimming cost V 8 bases and J 2 bases, with 8 bases left between them. CDR1 MGHDK and CDR2 SYGVNS come from the germline V gene. The CDR3 has 12 amino acids. In DNA, the CDR3 is TGTGCCAGCGACAGCCCCACAGATACGCAGTATTTT. Encoded protein: CASDSPTDTQYF.

The V and J genes are TRBV28 and TRBJ1-2; TRBD1 is a possible D gene (6 bases). The CDR3 totals 13 residues. Between the trimmed V and J ends, which lost 6 bases and 11 bases, there was a span of 19 bases. Germline V gene sequence: CDR1 MDHEN, CDR2 SYDVKM. CDR3 amino acids: CASRQGIWTGYTF. In DNA, the CDR3 is TGTGCCAGCAGACAGGGCATATGGACCGGGTACACCTTC.

This chain joins TRBV11-1 and TRBJ1-1; 9 bases fit TRBD1. This CDR3 comprises 15 residues. CDR1 and CDR2 (germline): SGHAT, FQDESV (reference sequence). Germline trimming cut 5 bases from V and 1 base from J; bases unmatched to any gene: 5. The chain's CDR3 is CASSKRTGENTEAFF. CDR3 nucleotides: TGTGCCAGCAGCAAACGGACAGGGGAGAACACTGAAGCTTTCTTT.

The rearrangement links TRBV6-5 to TRBJ1-1, with D uncertain. The ends were cut back, 0 bases at V and 2 bases at J, with 10 bases in the middle. Germline V lookup: CDR1 MNHEY, CDR2 SVGAGI. CDR3 length: 15 residues. CDR3 coding DNA: TGTGCCAGCAGTTACTCGTCGGGAGACAACACTGAAGCTTTCTTT. It translates to CASSYSSGDNTEAFF.